A single sample gave rise to the 32 T cell receptor beta chains below, sequenced in a study of radiation and T cells in renal cell carcinoma. Described time point: blood 2 weeks post-SBRT. Described treatment: 15 Gy SBRT to primary tumor, nephrectomy 4 weeks later. Libraries were prepared by immunoSEQ multiplex PCR; TCRdb keeps only in-frame clonotypes and omits some of them. Here the sample spans some 120,000 clones, more than 80% being singletons. The input for sequencing was blood, taken from a patient whose treatment included radiotherapy and nephrectomy. Receptors were obtained from an older woman with renal cell carcinoma.

The CDR3, as DNA: TGCAGCGTTGAGGGACAGGGAGGAGAGACCCAGTACTTC. It specifies CSVEGQGGETQYF. This rearrangement joins TRBV29-1 to TRBJ2-5; the match to TRBD1 covers 9 bases. The V and J ends lost 3 bases and 4 bases, in that order; junction bases with no gene match: 3. Germline V lookup: CDR1 SQVTM, CDR2 ANQGSEA. The CDR3 is made up of 13 amino acids.

The chain is built from TRBV19 and TRBJ2-5; D is undetermined. This CDR3 has 13 amino acids. Trimming cost V 3 bases and J 3 bases, with 8 bases left between them. Germline V gene sequence: CDR1 LNHDA, CDR2 SQIVND (reference sequence). CDR3 sequence: CASSINLKETQYF. As DNA, the CDR3 is TGTGCCAGTAGTATCAACCTTAAAGAGACCCAGTACTTC.

This chain joins TRBV27 and TRBJ1-3; no clear D. This CDR3 is 15 amino acids long. Germline lookup yields CDR1 MNHEY and CDR2 SMNVEV (reference sequence). Trimming pared 2 bases from V and 3 bases from J, leaving 11 bases between. In DNA, the CDR3 is TGTGCCAGCAGTTTAAGCTGGGGATTTGGAAACACCATATATTTT. It encodes CASSLSWGFGNTIYF.

The rearrangement uses TRBV2 and TRBJ2-3; D may be TRBD1 or TRBD2 (5 bases each). Trimming took off 9 bases at V and 0 bases at J, with 7 bases between the two ends. Germline CDR1 is SNHLY and CDR2 is FYNNEI. There are 12 residues in the CDR3. This CDR3 is CASGGSTDTQYF. The CDR3 region has the DNA TGTGCCAGTGGGGGAAGCACAGATACGCAGTATTTT.

The CDR3 protein is CASSLDGSGANVLTF. The CDR3 DNA sequence: TGTGCCAGCAGCCTCGACGGCTCTGGGGCCAACGTCCTGACTTTC. The chain joins TRBV5-8 to TRBJ2-6; D remains ambiguous. Trimming took off 4 bases at V and 0 bases at J, with 8 bases between the two ends. The CDR3 has 15 residues. Germline CDR1 is SGHTS and CDR2 is YDEGEE. The full variable domain, with the rest looked up from reference TRBV5-8 and TRBJ2-6, is EAGVTQSPTHLIKTRGQQATLRCSPISGHTSVYWYQQALGLGLQFLLWYDEGEERNRGNFPPRFSGRQFPNYSSELNVNALELEDSALYLCASSLDGSGANVLTFGAGSRLTVL.

The gene calls are TRBV28 and TRBJ1-1; TRBD1 matches at 12 bases. Germline V gives CDR1 MDHEN, CDR2 SYDVKM. The CDR3 contains 17 residues. V gave up 3 bases and J gave up 0 bases; unmatched junction bases: 5. In DNA form, the CDR3 reads TGTGCCAGCAGTTTTTGGGGGACAGGGGGCTTGAACACTGAAGCTTTCTTT. It is translated as CASSFWGTGGLNTEAFF. Using reference TRBV28 and TRBJ1-1 for the parts outside the CDR3, the full variable domain is DVKVTQSSRYLVKRTGEKVFLECVQDMDHENMFWYRQDPGLGLRLIYFSYDVKMKEKGDIPEGYSVSREKKERFSLILESASTNQTSMYLCASSFWGTGGLNTEAFFGQGTRLTVV.

This clone has only a few counts. The chain recombines TRBV6-5 with TRBJ2-3; the match to TRBD1 covers 8 bases. The V gene end was trimmed by 4 bases and the J gene end by 6 bases; junction bases not matched to a gene: 12. Per germline, CDR1 MNHEY and CDR2 SVGAGI. The CDR3 is made up of 16 amino acids. CDR3 DNA sequence: TGTGCCAGCAGTTTCGAAGGACAGGGACCGCGCGATACGCAGTATTTT. This gives the protein CASSFEGQGPRDTQYF.

The CDR3 sequence: CASVSLQARAGETQYF. The CDR3 DNA reads as TGTGCCAGCGTCTCGTTGCAGGCCCGGGCGGGAGAGACCCAGTACTTC. The V and J genes are TRBV2 and TRBJ2-5; maybe TRBD2 (5 bases). The CDR3 length is 16 residues. The germline CDR1 and CDR2 sequences are SNHLY and FYNNEI. With 8 bases removed from V and 4 bases from J, the gap between germline ends came to 23 bases.

J is TRBJ1-1 and V is TRBV5-1, with unresolved D. Germline V gene sequence: CDR1 SGHRS, CDR2 YFSETQ. The CDR3 spans 15 residues. V was cut by 0 bases and J by 4 bases, with 13 bases left in between. This CDR3 reads CASSLETSLSTEAFF. DNA of the CDR3: TGCGCCAGCAGCTTGGAAACCAGCTTGAGCACTGAAGCTTTCTTT.

This clone was recorded once. The chain recombines TRBV11-3 with TRBJ2-2; D is unclear. CDR3 size: 16 residues. CDR1 SGHNT and CDR2 YENEEA come from the germline V gene. Trimming shortened V by 4 bases and J by 1 base, and 13 bases separated the two germline ends. CDR3 coding DNA: TGTGCCAGCAGCTCCCCGACGAAGGAGAACACCGGGGAGCTGTTTTTT. It codes for CASSSPTKENTGELFF. Together with reference TRBV11-3 and TRBJ2-2, the CDR3 gives the full variable domain: EAGVVQSPRYKIIEKKQPVAFWCNPISGHNTLYWYLQNLGQGPELLIRYENEEAVDDSQLPKDRFSAERLKGVDSTLKIQPAELGDSAVYLCASSSPTKENTGELFFGEGSRLTVL.

The V call is TRBV5-4, the J call TRBJ2-7, with a weak D call TRBD2 (5 bases). With 4 bases removed from V and 7 bases from J, the gap between germline ends came to 9 bases. The CDR3 is 11 amino acids. Germline V lookup: CDR1 SGHNT, CDR2 YYREEE (reference sequence). The CDR3 here is CASSRGIEQYF. The CDR3 nucleotides read TGTGCCAGCAGCCGGGGAATTGAGCAGTACTTC.

The rearrangement joins TRBV18 to TRBJ1-5; TRBD1 aligns across 8 bases. CDR3 length: 14 amino acids. The ends lost 3 bases at V and 2 bases at J; junction bases unmatched: 0. Germline assignment: CDR1 KGHSH and CDR2 LQKENI. The chain's CDR3 is CASSPDRGNQPQHF. In nucleotides, the CDR3 is TGTGCCAGCTCACCGGACAGGGGCAATCAGCCCCAGCATTTT.

The rearrangement joins TRBV19 to TRBJ1-1; tentative D call: TRBD1 (6 bases). This CDR3 comprises 15 residues. The germline V gene encodes CDR1 LNHDA and CDR2 SQIVND (reference sequence). V shed 8 bases and J shed 1 base, with 17 bases lying between them. CDR3 sequence reads: CASQRDRTGNTEAFF. CDR3 nucleotides: TGTGCCAGTCAGCGTGACAGGACCGGGAACACTGAAGCTTTCTTT.

This clone appeared a single time. The chain recombines TRBV9 with TRBJ2-5, with D uncertain. V gave up 4 bases and J gave up 0 bases, with 13 bases separating them. CDR1 is SGDLS, CDR2 YYNGEE, per germline. This CDR3 is built from 15 residues. CDR3 sequence (DNA): TGTGCCAGCAGCCCCTCGGGTTATTACCAAGAGACCCAGTACTTC. Translating gives CASSPSGYYQETQYF. Combining the CDR3 with reference TRBV9 and TRBJ2-5 gives the whole variable domain DSGVTQTPKHLITATGQRVTLRCSPRSGDLSVYWYQQSLDQGLQFLIQYYNGEERAKGNILERFSAQQFPDLHSELNLSSLELGDSALYFCASSPSGYYQETQYFGPGTRLLVL.

The rearrangement links TRBV19 to TRBJ1-1; unclear D gene. Germline V lookup: CDR1 LNHDA, CDR2 SQIVND (reference sequence). Trimming took 5 bases from V and 2 from J, leaving 9 bases between them. This CDR3 spans 13 amino acids. Written as DNA, the CDR3 is TGTGCCAGTAGTTATACAGATAACACTGAAGCTTTCTTT. This sequence encodes CASSYTDNTEAFF.

This clone was counted a few times. The chain recombines TRBV30 with TRBJ1-6; D is ambiguous. This CDR3 region has 15 residues. V was trimmed by 4 bases and J by 7 bases, leaving 17 bases between them. The germline V gene has CDR1 GTSNPN and CDR2 SVGIG (reference sequence). The CDR3 loop reads CAWIWPGRLNSPLHF. CDR3 sequence (DNA): TGTGCCTGGATATGGCCCGGACGGCTAAATTCACCCCTCCACTTT.

The J gene is TRBJ1-5, the V gene TRBV28; no definite D call. Germline loops: CDR1 MDHEN, CDR2 SYDVKM. CDR3 size: 12 residues. V dropped 5 bases and J dropped 7 bases, with 9 bases sitting between them. CDR3 residues: CASSQFMQPQHF. CDR3 sequence (DNA): TGTGCCAGCAGTCAATTCATGCAGCCCCAGCATTTT.

The chain combines TRBV4-1 with TRBJ1-6, with TRBD1 matching 8 bases. Germline assignment: CDR1 MGHRA and CDR2 YSYEKL. This CDR3 region has 15 residues. The J segment lost 7 bases and the V segment lost 3 bases, leaving 5 bases of the junction unmatched. This chain's CDR3 is CASSQAQGGNSPLHF. For the CDR3, the DNA is TGCGCCAGCAGCCAGGCACAGGGGGGAAATTCACCCCTCCACTTT.

This clone has only one observation. The chain recombines TRBV6-1 with TRBJ1-1, with D unclear. Trimming stripped 2 bases from V and 6 bases from J, with 7 bases between. The CDR3 runs to 12 residues. Looked up from germline, CDR1 is MNHNS and CDR2 is SASEGT. CDR3 coding DNA: TGTGCCAGCAGTGAAACGACCTCTGAAGCTTTCTTT. Translation gives CASSETTSEAFF.

The chain recombines TRBV28 with TRBJ1-1; D ambiguous. The CDR3 is 13 residues long. Germline V gene lookup returns CDR1 MDHEN and CDR2 SYDVKM. V was shortened by 3 bases and J by 6 bases, with 11 bases between the two germline ends. CDR3 residues: CASSLVGVSEAFF. CDR3 nucleotide sequence: TGTGCCAGCAGTTTGGTCGGTGTCTCTGAAGCTTTCTTT. The full variable domain, rest sourced from reference TRBV28 and TRBJ1-1, is DVKVTQSSRYLVKRTGEKVFLECVQDMDHENMFWYRQDPGLGLRLIYFSYDVKMKEKGDIPEGYSVSREKKERFSLILESASTNQTSMYLCASSLVGVSEAFFGQGTRLTVV.

The CDR3 sequence: CASGASVAKNIQYF. The CDR3 bases are TGTGCCAGCGGGGCTAGCGTTGCCAAAAACATTCAGTACTTC. The V call is TRBV2, the J call TRBJ2-4; tentative D call: TRBD2 (6 bases). The germline gives CDR1 SNHLY, CDR2 FYNNEI. CDR3 length equals 14 residues. The V end was cut by 8 bases, the J end by 1 base, with 12 bases between.

Note on this clone: The junction does not match germline at one end; this may be a read error. The V and J genes are TRBV4-1 and TRBJ2-7; 7 nucleotides agree with TRBD2. The CDR3 is 13 amino acids. Germline CDR1 and CDR2: MGHRA and YSYEKL. In DNA, the CDR3 is TGCGCCAGCAGCCACGTATCTGCGGGGGAGATCTTCTTC. Translating gives CASSHVSAGEIFF.

This clone has only one observation. V gene TRBV4-1 combines with J gene TRBJ2-2; TRBD1 is a possible D gene (6 bases). The CDR3 is made up of 18 amino acids. The germline V gene encodes CDR1 MGHRA and CDR2 YSYEKL. V was shortened by 1 base and J by 0 bases, with 15 bases between the two germline ends. The CDR3 coding sequence is TGCGCCAGCAGCCAAGTATGGCTAGGGGGTTCGAACACCGGGGAGCTGTTTTTT. Protein product: CASSQVWLGGSNTGELFF.

V is TRBV19 and J is TRBJ1-1; no reliable D call. Germline values: CDR1 LNHDA, CDR2 SQIVND (reference sequence). Deletions cut 2 bases from V and 6 bases from J, with 16 bases between. This CDR3 is built from 15 residues. CDR3 region: CASSILNVPRSEAFF. CDR3 in DNA: TGTGCCAGTAGTATACTGAACGTCCCCCGGTCTGAAGCTTTCTTT.

This clone was picked up many times. V usage is TRBV4-2 and J usage is TRBJ1-5; D remains unclear. The V gene lost 0 bases and the J gene lost 4 bases, with 7 bases spanning the gap. There are 14 residues in the CDR3. CDR1 and CDR2 (germline): LGHNA, YNFKEQ. The CDR3 here is CASSQDVRNQPQHF. DNA of the CDR3: TGTGCCAGCAGCCAAGATGTCAGGAATCAGCCCCAGCATTTT.

The chain links TRBV6-1 to TRBJ2-5, with 11 bases lining up with TRBD2. Germline lookup yields CDR1 MNHNS and CDR2 SASEGT. CDR3 length equals 15 residues. V dropped 3 bases and J dropped 4; count of bases not matched to a gene: 4. The CDR3, as DNA: TGTGCCAGCAGTGAGCTAGCGGGAGGCTCAGAGACCCAGTACTTC. Translated: CASSELAGGSETQYF.

The chain links TRBV27 to TRBJ2-3; D gene ambiguous. The germline V and J ends were trimmed by 6 bases and 1 base, with 11 bases remaining between them. The CDR3 runs 14 residues. Germline CDR1 MNHEY, CDR2 SMNVEV (reference sequence). CDR3 DNA sequence: TGTGCCAGCAGCTTAGGGCCAGGCACAGATACGCAGTATTTT. This codes for CASSLGPGTDTQYF.

The chain is built from TRBV5-5 and TRBJ1-3; perhaps TRBD1 as D (5 bases). CDR3 size: 15 residues. Trimming shortened V by 4 bases and J by 0 bases, and 11 bases separated the two germline ends. Germline CDR1 SGHKS, CDR2 YYEKEE (reference sequence). The CDR3 DNA follows: TGTGCCAGCAGCGAGGGACCGGGCTCTGGAAACACCATATATTTT. It yields the protein CASSEGPGSGNTIYF. The full variable domain, its missing parts supplied by reference TRBV5-5 and TRBJ1-3, is DAGVTQSPTHLIKTRGQQVTLRCSPISGHKSVSWYQQVLGQGPQFIFQYYEKEERGRGNFPDRFSARQFPNYSSELNVNALLLGDSALYLCASSEGPGSGNTIYFGEGSWLTVV.

This sequence joins TRBV27 and TRBJ1-2; possible D gene TRBD1, 6 bases. V was clipped by 6 bases and J by 4 bases, with 18 bases between them. CDR1 MNHEY and CDR2 SMNVEV come from the germline V gene (reference sequence). This CDR3 has 15 residues. The CDR3 coding sequence is TGTGCCAGCAGCCGTCTTGGGGGGCGCGGCTATGGCTACACCTTC. It codes for CASSRLGGRGYGYTF.

This chain joins TRBV5-1 and TRBJ1-6; D gene uncertain. Trimming pared 0 bases from V and 11 bases from J, leaving 12 bases between. CDR1 and CDR2 (germline): SGHRS, YFSETQ. This CDR3 is built from 14 residues. The chain's CDR3 is CASSLGGFKPPLHF. The CDR3 bases are TGCGCCAGCAGCTTGGGCGGTTTCAAGCCACCCCTCCACTTT.

The chain uses TRBV6-5 and TRBJ1-2; D uncertain. CDR3 size: 14 residues. V was clipped by 4 bases and J by 5 bases, with 14 bases between them. Germline CDR1 is MNHEY and CDR2 is SVGAGI. The CDR3 nucleotides are TGTGCCAGCAGTTCGACACGCGTGGATTATGGCTACACCTTC. Its translation: CASSSTRVDYGYTF.

The chain recombines TRBV10-3 with TRBJ1-3; tentative D call: TRBD1 (5 bases). Trimming took off 0 bases at V and 0 bases at J, with 9 bases between the two ends. The CDR3 is 16 amino acids. Germline-derived CDR1 and CDR2 are ENHRY and SYGVKD. CDR3 sequence: CAISESRQNSGNTIYF. The CDR3 bases are TGTGCCATCAGTGAGTCAAGACAGAACTCTGGAAACACCATATATTTT.